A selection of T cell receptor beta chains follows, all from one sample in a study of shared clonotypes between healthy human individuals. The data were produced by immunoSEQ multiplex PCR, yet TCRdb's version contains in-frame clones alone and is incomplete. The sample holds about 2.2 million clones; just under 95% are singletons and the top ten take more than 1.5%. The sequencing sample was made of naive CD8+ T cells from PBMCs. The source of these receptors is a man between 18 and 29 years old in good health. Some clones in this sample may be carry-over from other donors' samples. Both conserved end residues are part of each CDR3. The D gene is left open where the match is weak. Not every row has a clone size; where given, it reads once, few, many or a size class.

cdr3_aa: CASSSPGLAGYEQYF; cdr3_nt: TGTGCCAGCAGTTCACCGGGACTAGCGGGATACGAGCAGTACTTC; d_call: TRBD2; v_call: TRBV27; clone_size: -; j_call: TRBJ2-7
cdr3_aa: CASSISGDLDNEQFF; cdr3_nt: TGTGCCAGCAGCATATCCGGGGACCTTGACAATGAGCAGTTCTTC; d_call: -; v_call: TRBV7-9; clone_size: -; j_call: TRBJ2-1
cdr3_aa: CASSLSRGNTEAFF; cdr3_nt: TGTGCCAGCAGTCTAAGCAGGGGCAACACTGAAGCTTTCTTT; d_call: -; v_call: TRBV27; clone_size: -; j_call: TRBJ1-1
cdr3_aa: CASSSGLAQNNEQFF; cdr3_nt: TGTGCCAGCAGTTCGGGACTAGCTCAAAACAATGAGCAGTTCTTC; d_call: TRBD2; v_call: TRBV27; clone_size: once; j_call: TRBJ2-1
cdr3_aa: CASSLAKAGGPYEQYF; cdr3_nt: TGTGCCAGCAGCTTAGCCAAAGCGGGAGGCCCCTACGAGCAGTACTTC; d_call: TRBD2; v_call: TRBV7-9; clone_size: -; j_call: TRBJ2-7
cdr3_aa: CASSLIEGNYGYTF; cdr3_nt: TGTGCCAGCAGTTTAATTGAGGGAAACTATGGCTACACCTTC; d_call: -; v_call: TRBV28; clone_size: -; j_call: TRBJ1-2
cdr3_aa: CASSLGLAGTYEQYF; cdr3_nt: TGTGCCAGCAGCTTAGGGCTAGCGGGAACCTACGAGCAGTACTTC; d_call: TRBD2; v_call: TRBV11-2; clone_size: -; j_call: TRBJ2-7
cdr3_aa: CASSLSGPYEQYF; cdr3_nt: TGTGCCAGCAGTTTATCCGGTCCCTACGAGCAGTACTTC; d_call: -; v_call: TRBV27; clone_size: -; j_call: TRBJ2-7
cdr3_aa: CASSLDRDGELFF; cdr3_nt: TGTGCCAGCAGCTTGGACCGGGACGGGGAGCTGTTTTTT; d_call: -; v_call: TRBV7-3; clone_size: -; j_call: TRBJ2-2
cdr3_aa: CASSLGQPGELFF; cdr3_nt: TGTGCCAGCAGCTTAGGCCAGCCCGGGGAGCTGTTTTTT; d_call: -; v_call: TRBV11-2; clone_size: -; j_call: TRBJ2-2
cdr3_aa: CASSFWTGTEAFF; cdr3_nt: TGTGCCAGCAGTTTTTGGACCGGCACTGAAGCTTTCTTT; d_call: -; v_call: TRBV28; clone_size: few; j_call: TRBJ1-1
cdr3_aa: CASSLLGPINEQFF; cdr3_nt: TGTGCCAGCAGTTTATTGGGGCCCATCAATGAGCAGTTCTTC; d_call: -; v_call: TRBV27; clone_size: -; j_call: TRBJ2-1
cdr3_aa: CASSLAGSPRYGYTF; cdr3_nt: TGTGCCAGCAGCTTGGCAGGGAGCCCTCGCTATGGCTACACCTTC; d_call: -; v_call: TRBV5-6; clone_size: -; j_call: TRBJ1-2
cdr3_aa: CASSPVSYSNQPQHF; cdr3_nt: TGTGCCAGCAGTCCTGTGTCCTATAGCAATCAGCCCCAGCATTTT; d_call: -; v_call: TRBV27; clone_size: -; j_call: TRBJ1-5
cdr3_aa: CASIRGGDNEKLFF; cdr3_nt: TGTGCCAGCATCAGGGGCGGAGATAATGAAAAACTGTTTTTT; d_call: -; v_call: TRBV2; clone_size: -; j_call: TRBJ1-4
cdr3_aa: CASSKSSGSVYEQYF; cdr3_nt: TGTGCCAGCAGCAAGTCTAGCGGGAGTGTCTACGAGCAGTACTTC; d_call: TRBD2; v_call: TRBV9; clone_size: -; j_call: TRBJ2-7
cdr3_aa: CSVPTGSGELFF; cdr3_nt: TGCAGCGTTCCCACGGGGTCCGGGGAGCTGTTTTTT; d_call: -; v_call: TRBV29-1; clone_size: -; j_call: TRBJ2-2
cdr3_aa: CATSSHARDTQYF; cdr3_nt: TGTGCCACCAGCAGCCATGCACGCGATACGCAGTATTTT; d_call: -; v_call: TRBV15; clone_size: -; j_call: TRBJ2-3
cdr3_aa: CASSSGQGALRTEAFF; cdr3_nt: TGTGCCAGCAGCTCGGGACAGGGGGCGCTGAGAACTGAAGCTTTCTTT; d_call: TRBD1; v_call: TRBV5-4; clone_size: -; j_call: TRBJ1-1
cdr3_aa: CASSSLAGVNTQYF; cdr3_nt: TGTGCCAGCAGTTCACTAGCGGGAGTGAATACGCAGTATTTT; d_call: TRBD2; v_call: TRBV27; clone_size: -; j_call: TRBJ2-3
cdr3_aa: CASRTGSSSKNIQYF; cdr3_nt: TGTGCCAGCAGAACAGGATCTTCATCCAAAAACATTCAGTACTTC; d_call: -; v_call: TRBV6-5; clone_size: -; j_call: TRBJ2-4
cdr3_aa: CASSQSRGVETQYF; cdr3_nt: TGCGCCAGCAGCCAGAGCAGGGGCGTTGAGACCCAGTACTTC; d_call: -; v_call: TRBV4-1; clone_size: -; j_call: TRBJ2-5
cdr3_aa: CASSWGTSYEQYF; cdr3_nt: TGTGCCAGCAGCTGGGGGACCTCCTACGAGCAGTACTTC; d_call: -; v_call: TRBV7-6; clone_size: -; j_call: TRBJ2-7
cdr3_aa: CASSVGDSIYEQYF; cdr3_nt: TGTGCCAGCAGCGTAGGTGATAGTATCTACGAGCAGTACTTC; d_call: -; v_call: TRBV9; clone_size: -; j_call: TRBJ2-7
cdr3_aa: CASTPGQGAHEQYF; cdr3_nt: TGTGCCAGTACCCCGGGACAGGGGGCTCATGAGCAGTACTTC; d_call: TRBD1; v_call: TRBV19; clone_size: -; j_call: TRBJ2-7
cdr3_aa: CASSQTQGGEGLHEQYF; cdr3_nt: TGCGCCAGCAGCCAGACCCAGGGCGGGGAGGGCCTCCACGAGCAGTACTTC; d_call: TRBD2; v_call: TRBV4-3; clone_size: many; j_call: TRBJ2-7
cdr3_aa: CASSLLSGGPTYEQYF; cdr3_nt: TGTGCCAGCAGCTTACTTAGCGGGGGACCCACCTACGAGCAGTACTTC; d_call: TRBD2; v_call: TRBV11-2; clone_size: few; j_call: TRBJ2-7
cdr3_aa: CASSLGLAGTDHSYEQYF; cdr3_nt: TGTGCCAGCAGCTTAGGACTAGCGGGAACAGACCACTCCTACGAGCAGTACTTC; d_call: TRBD2; v_call: TRBV7-8; clone_size: -; j_call: TRBJ2-7
cdr3_aa: CASSPRVGLGETQYF; cdr3_nt: TGTGCCAGCAGCCCAAGGGTGGGCCTCGGGGAGACCCAGTACTTC; d_call: -; v_call: TRBV27; clone_size: -; j_call: TRBJ2-5
cdr3_aa: CASSLGAGGYEQYF; cdr3_nt: TGTGCCAGCAGCTTAGGGGCAGGAGGATACGAGCAGTACTTC; d_call: -; v_call: TRBV7-2; clone_size: -; j_call: TRBJ2-7
cdr3_aa: CASSVGPSFGSQPQHF; cdr3_nt: TGTGCCAGCAGCGTAGGTCCGTCCTTCGGTAGTCAGCCCCAGCATTTT; d_call: -; v_call: TRBV9; clone_size: -; j_call: TRBJ1-5
cdr3_aa: CASSVDTSGGETQYF; cdr3_nt: TGTGCCAGCAGCGTAGACACTAGCGGGGGTGAGACCCAGTACTTC; d_call: TRBD2; v_call: TRBV9; clone_size: -; j_call: TRBJ2-5